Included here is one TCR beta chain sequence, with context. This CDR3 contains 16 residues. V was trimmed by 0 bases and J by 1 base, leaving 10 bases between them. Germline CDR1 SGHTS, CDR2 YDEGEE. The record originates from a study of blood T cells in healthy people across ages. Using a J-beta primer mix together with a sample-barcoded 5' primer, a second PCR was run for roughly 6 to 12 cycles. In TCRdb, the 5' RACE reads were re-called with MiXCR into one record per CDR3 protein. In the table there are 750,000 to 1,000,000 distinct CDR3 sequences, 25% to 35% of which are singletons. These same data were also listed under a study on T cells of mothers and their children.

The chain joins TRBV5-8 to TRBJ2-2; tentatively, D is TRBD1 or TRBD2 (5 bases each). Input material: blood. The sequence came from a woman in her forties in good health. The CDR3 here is CASSLGRGVNTGELFF. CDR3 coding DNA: TGTGCCAGCAGCTTGGGTAGGGGAGTGAACACCGGGGAGCTGTTTTTT.